A single sample is the source of the 2 T cell receptor beta chains below, sequenced in a study of cytomegalovirus exposure and HLA in healthy donors. The PCR used 60 Vbeta and 13 Jbeta primers. Libraries were prepared by immunoSEQ multiplex PCR; TCRdb keeps only in-frame clonotypes and omits some of them. The sample includes 75,000 to 95,000 clones, over 55% seen only once; the top ten take around 6.5%. Specimen: PBMCs. These receptors were collected from a woman in her 30s in good health and CMV-seronegative.

CDR3 sequence: CASSLDQNTEAFF. CDR3 DNA: TGTGCCAGCAGCTTAGACCAAAACACTGAAGCTTTCTTT. This chain connects TRBV11-2 to TRBJ1-1; no clear D. This CDR3 has 13 residues. Germline lookup yields CDR1 SGHAT and CDR2 FQNNGV. V was trimmed by 0 bases and J by 2 bases, leaving 4 bases between them.

The rearrangement uses TRBV9 and TRBJ1-6; TRBD1 matches at 11 bases. The CDR3 sequence is 16 residues long. Germline lookup yields CDR1 SGDLS and CDR2 YYNGEE. V lost 5 bases to trimming and J lost 10 bases; unmatched junction nucleotides: 11. CDR3 DNA sequence: TGTGCCAGCAGTCTTAGACCCGGGACAGGGGGATCACCCCTCCACTTT. It is translated as CASSLRPGTGGSPLHF.